Each of the 10 T cell receptor beta chains below was sequenced from the same sample in a study of OX40 agonist ivuxolimab in advanced cancers. Generated by immunoSEQ multiplex PCR, the TCRdb table keeps only in-frame clones and is missing some. The sample carries more than 75,000 clones, about 80% recorded once. The material sequenced was CD4+ or CD8+ T cells sorted from blood, taken in a trial of the OX40 agonist ivuxolimab. The receptors shown here come from an adult with an advanced solid tumor such as melanoma, head and neck, liver or kidney cancer.

The J gene is TRBJ1-2, the V gene TRBV30, with D possibly TRBD1 on 6 matching bases. The CDR3 runs 12 residues. The V end lost 0 bases, the J end lost 9 bases, and 11 bases lay between the germline ends. Germline V gene lookup returns CDR1 GTSNPN and CDR2 SVGIG (reference sequence). CDR3 region: CAWSVQGGRYTF. In DNA, the CDR3 is TGTGCCTGGAGTGTACAGGGCGGTCGCTACACCTTC.

The gene calls are TRBV19 and TRBJ1-6; TRBD1 matches 9 bases. Germline V gene lookup returns CDR1 LNHDA and CDR2 SQIVND (reference sequence). The CDR3 has 16 residues. The J segment lost 10 bases and the V segment lost 4 bases, leaving 11 bases of the junction unmatched. As DNA, the CDR3 is TGTGCCAGTAGTACCTATACCGGGACAGGGATATCACCCCTCCACTTT. This gives the protein CASSTYTGTGISPLHF.

This chain uses TRBV11-2 with TRBJ2-7, with TRBD2 matching over 7 bases. From germline, CDR1 is SGHAT and CDR2 FQNNGV. This CDR3 spans 15 amino acids. V gave up 0 bases and J gave up 1 base; unmatched junction bases: 3. CDR3 sequence: CASSLEAGPSYEQYF. The CDR3 DNA is TGTGCCAGCAGCTTAGAAGCGGGACCATCCTACGAGCAGTACTTC.

The rearrangement links TRBV27 to TRBJ2-7; 9 nucleotides match TRBD1. This CDR3 comprises 14 residues. From germline, CDR1 is MNHEY and CDR2 SMNVEV (reference sequence). After removal of 6 bases from V and 3 bases from J, the junction contained 6 bases not matched to a gene. CDR3 residues: CASRWTGEHYEQYF. CDR3 sequence (DNA): TGTGCCAGCAGATGGACAGGGGAACACTACGAGCAGTACTTC.

V and J are TRBV6-4 and TRBJ1-1; 7 positions agree with TRBD1. This CDR3 has 15 residues. Looked up from germline, CDR1 is MRHNA and CDR2 is SNTAGT. V trimming: 5 bases; J trimming: 3 bases; junction bases outside the gene matches: 9. The CDR3 is CASSRDPGGYTEAFF. CDR3 DNA sequence: TGTGCCAGCAGTCGGGACCCAGGGGGATACACTGAAGCTTTCTTT.

The genes are TRBV7-9 and TRBJ1-4, with 11 bases matching TRBD1. The CDR3 extends over 16 amino acids. Per germline, CDR1 SEHNR and CDR2 FQNEAQ (reference sequence). The J segment lost 8 bases and the V segment lost 0 bases, leaving 5 bases of the junction unmatched. The CDR3 sequence is CASSLARTGGREKLFF. The CDR3 bases are TGTGCCAGCAGCTTAGCGCGGACAGGGGGCCGAGAAAAACTGTTTTTT.

The chain carries TRBV5-6 and TRBJ2-3; D call uncertain. The V end lost 2 bases, the J end lost 1 base, and 11 bases lay between the germline ends. The CDR3 has 15 residues. CDR1 is SGHDT and CDR2 is YYEEEE in the germline V gene. The CDR3 loop reads CASSFIGEGTDTQYF. CDR3 sequence (DNA): TGTGCCAGCAGCTTTATTGGAGAAGGCACAGATACGCAGTATTTT. The full variable domain, its missing parts supplied by reference TRBV5-6 and TRBJ2-3, is DAGVTQSPTHLIKTRGQQVTLRCSPKSGHDTVSWYQQALGQGPQFIFQYYEEEERQRGNFPDRFSGHQFPNYSSELNVNALLLGDSALYLCASSFIGEGTDTQYFGPGTRLTVL.

The rearrangement joins TRBV6-1 to TRBJ2-1, with D perhaps matching TRBD2 (5 bases). This CDR3 is 13 amino acids long. CDR1 and CDR2 from the germline V gene are MNHNS and SASEGT. Trimming removed 6 bases from V and 9 bases from J, with 15 bases in between. CDR3 DNA: TGTGCCAGCAGAGAGGACTTACTTACTGAGCAGTTCTTC. Its translation: CASREDLLTEQFF.

The chain employs TRBV7-2 and TRBJ1-1; 7 nucleotides align to TRBD1. J gave up 4 bases and V 5 bases, and 16 bases lay outside the gene matches. The germline CDR1 and CDR2 sequences are SGHTA and FQGNSA. CDR3 length equals 17 residues. CDR3 loop: CASSRPQGTGVGTEAFF. Written as DNA, the CDR3 is TGTGCCAGCAGCCGCCCACAGGGGACCGGGGTTGGCACTGAAGCTTTCTTT.

The chain joins TRBV14 to TRBJ1-1; the D gene is possibly TRBD1 (5 bases). The V end lost 4 bases, the J end lost 5 bases, and 11 bases lay between the germline ends. The CDR3 covers 13 residues. Germline assignment: CDR1 SGHDN and CDR2 FVKESK. CDR3 in DNA: TGTGCCAGCAGCCCTCCAGGGTTTACTGAAGCTTTCTTT. Amino acids: CASSPPGFTEAFF.